The next 31 T cell receptor beta chains were all read from a single sample in a study of T cell responses to AZD1222 COVID-19 vaccine. Measured with immunoSEQ multiplex PCR; TCRdb has only the in-frame clones, and not every one. The data show about 60,000 clones, with 75% to 95% seen just once and approximately 6.3% held by the top ten. This sample comprised peripheral blood, obtained 28 days after the second dose of the MenACWY control vaccine. All receptors derive from an adult who received the MenACWY meningococcal vaccine as a control.

V is TRBV7-2 and J is TRBJ1-4, with D maybe TRBD1 (5 bases). Germline-derived CDR1 and CDR2 are SGHTA and FQGNSA. The V end lost 8 bases, the J end lost 8 bases, and 12 bases lay between the germline ends. This CDR3 comprises 12 residues. The CDR3 spells CASGGVEEKLFF. CDR3 sequence (DNA): TGTGCCAGCGGGGGGGTTGAGGAAAAACTGTTTTTT.

V usage is TRBV10-3 and J usage is TRBJ2-6, with unresolved D. This CDR3 comprises 12 residues. V gave up 11 bases and J gave up 3 bases, with 8 bases separating them. Per germline, CDR1 ENHRY and CDR2 SYGVKD. The DNA of the CDR3 is TGTGCCGCGTTCAGTGGGGCCAACGTCCTGACTTTC. It encodes CAAFSGANVLTF.

This chain uses TRBV3-1 (or the pseudogene TRBV3-2) with TRBJ2-3; no reliable D call. Trimming cost V 6 bases and J 1 base, with 14 bases left between them. Per germline, CDR1 LGHDT and CDR2 YNNKEL (reference sequence). This CDR3 is built from 15 residues. The CDR3 protein is CASRVTGGGTDTQYF. The CDR3 region has the DNA TGTGCCAGCAGAGTAACGGGTGGGGGCACAGATACGCAGTATTTT.

The chain combines TRBV7-2 with TRBJ2-7, with D maybe TRBD2 (5 bases). Germline lookup yields CDR1 SGHTA and CDR2 FQGNSA. V lost 3 bases, J lost 3 bases, and 12 bases lay in between. The CDR3 length is 14 residues. The CDR3 coding sequence is TGTGCCAGCAGCTTCGGAGCGGCACTCTACGAGCAGTACTTC. It is translated as CASSFGAALYEQYF.

This chain connects TRBV19 to TRBJ2-7, with 8 bases identical to TRBD1. Looked up from germline, CDR1 is LNHDA and CDR2 is SQIVND (reference sequence). The trim removed 10 bases at V and 4 bases at J, leaving 6 bases unmatched. This CDR3 has 12 residues. The CDR3 reads CATLDRGYEQYF. Here the CDR3 DNA reads TGTGCCACCCTAGACAGGGGATACGAGCAGTACTTC.

The gene calls are TRBV18 and TRBJ2-1; 14 positions match TRBD2. With V trimmed by 3 bases and J by 10 bases, 14 bases remained unmatched. Germline CDR1 is KGHSH and CDR2 is LQKENI. This CDR3 spans 18 amino acids. This CDR3 is CASSPSPPGLAGGGEQFF. The CDR3 bases are TGTGCCAGCTCACCTAGTCCCCCCGGACTAGCGGGAGGTGGGGAGCAGTTCTTC.

CDR3 protein: CASSHRQGVNQETQYF. The DNA of the CDR3 is TGTGCCAGCAGCCATAGACAGGGGGTCAACCAAGAGACCCAGTACTTC. The V gene is TRBV11-2, the J gene TRBJ2-5; TRBD1 agrees at 9 bases. The CDR3 sequence is 16 residues long. V lost 5 bases, J lost 0 bases, and 7 bases stayed unmatched. Germline CDR1 is SGHAT and CDR2 is FQNNGV.

The V gene is TRBV2, the J gene TRBJ1-5; D possibly corresponds to TRBD1 (5 bases). V lost 5 bases and J 5 bases, leaving 16 bases between the germline ends. The CDR3 is 15 residues long. Germline CDR1 SNHLY, CDR2 FYNNEI. CDR3 protein: CASSPRARGDQPQHF. CDR3 coding DNA: TGTGCCAGCAGTCCCAGGGCTCGGGGGGATCAGCCCCAGCATTTT.

The chain uses TRBV12-5 and TRBJ1-2; tentative D call: TRBD1 (6 bases). Trimming took 4 bases from V and 5 from J, leaving 14 bases between them. The CDR3 loop spans 14 amino acids. CDR1 LGHNT and CDR2 FRNRAP come from the germline V gene. This chain's CDR3 is CASGSFQGHYGYTF. The CDR3 DNA reads TGTGCTAGTGGTTCATTCCAGGGGCATTATGGCTACACCTTC.

V and J are TRBV28 and TRBJ1-5; 7 nucleotides match TRBD1. V was pared by 6 bases and J by 5 bases, with 7 bases of the junction left unmatched. The CDR3 length is 14 residues. Germline V gives CDR1 MDHEN, CDR2 SYDVKM. The CDR3 loop reads CASREGTVHQPQHF. CDR3 nucleotides: TGTGCCAGCAGAGAAGGGACAGTCCATCAGCCCCAGCATTTT.

The chain links TRBV9 to TRBJ2-3, with 12 nucleotides matching TRBD1. This CDR3 is built from 15 residues. Germline assignment: CDR1 SGDLS and CDR2 YYNGEE. Losses at the gene ends were 0 bases for V and 5 bases for J; bases not matched to a gene: 1. The CDR3 spells CASSVGDRGRDTQYF. Written as DNA, the CDR3 is TGTGCCAGCAGCGTAGGGGACAGGGGGCGAGATACGCAGTATTTT.

In its sample, this clone was seen a few times. The rearrangement uses TRBV5-4 and TRBJ1-1, with a tentative D call TRBD1 (5 bases). The germline V and J ends were trimmed by 4 bases and 3 bases, with 22 bases remaining between them. The CDR3 length is 17 residues. CDR1 and CDR2 (germline): SGHNT, YYREEE (reference sequence). The CDR3 nucleotides are TGTGCCAGCAGCCGGGACGGCTTGGGGGACGGGGACACTGAAGCTTTCTTT. This codes for CASSRDGLGDGDTEAFF.

V gene TRBV5-4 combines with J gene TRBJ1-1; possibly TRBD1 for D (5 bases). The ends were cut back, 4 bases at V and 5 bases at J, with 18 bases in the middle. This CDR3 comprises 15 residues. Germline V lookup: CDR1 SGHNT, CDR2 YYREEE (reference sequence). Here the CDR3 DNA reads TGTGCCAGCAGCCCTCCCCTCCTAACAGGTACTGAAGCTTTCTTT. This gives the protein CASSPPLLTGTEAFF.

CDR3 DNA: TGTGCCACCAGCAGAGAAAGCGGCCTTATTTACAATGAGCAGTTCTTC. It specifies CATSRESGLIYNEQFF. The chain is built from TRBV15 and TRBJ2-1; possibly TRBD2 for D (5 bases). Germline V gene lookup returns CDR1 LNHNV and CDR2 YYDKDF (reference sequence). The germline V and J ends were trimmed by 0 bases and 4 bases, with 13 bases remaining between them. The CDR3 loop spans 16 amino acids.

The V call is TRBV5-4, the J call TRBJ2-4; the match to TRBD2 covers 14 bases. The CDR3 spans 18 residues. CDR1 and CDR2 (germline): SGHNT, YYREEE (reference sequence). The junction had 8 bases not matched to a gene; V was cut back by 4 bases and J by 2 bases. Written as DNA, the CDR3 is TGTGCCAGCAGCCCAGGGACTAGCGGGAGAGGAACCAAAAACATTCAGTACTTC. Translated, it gives CASSPGTSGRGTKNIQYF.

J is TRBJ2-7 and V is TRBV19; 8 bases agree with TRBD2. The trim removed 6 bases at V and 2 bases at J, leaving 6 bases unmatched. The CDR3 loop spans 14 amino acids. Germline-derived CDR1 and CDR2 are LNHDA and SQIVND (reference sequence). The CDR3 region has the DNA TGTGCCAGTAGATCAGCGGGAGATACCTACGAGCAGTACTTC. It specifies CASRSAGDTYEQYF.

J is TRBJ2-2 and V is TRBV5-4, with 8 bases fitting TRBD2. J gave up 2 bases and V 2 bases, and 8 bases lay outside the gene matches. This CDR3 contains 17 residues. Germline-derived CDR1 and CDR2 are SGHNT and YYREEE (reference sequence). CDR3 nucleotides: TGTGCCAGCAGCTTAAGTTCTAGCGGGCGCAACACCGGGGAGCTGTTTTTT. This gives the protein CASSLSSSGRNTGELFF.

This sequence joins TRBV12-3 or TRBV12-4 and TRBJ2-1; D is perhaps TRBD2 (5 bases). This CDR3 comprises 12 residues. Deletions cut 6 bases from V and 6 bases from J, with 9 bases between. For the CDR3, the DNA is TGTGCCAGCAGCCCTGGGAGCAATGAGCAGTTCTTC. It codes for CASSPGSNEQFF.

This clone was picked up one time. The V and J genes are TRBV11-2 and TRBJ1-4; D remains ambiguous. Trimming shortened V by 3 bases and J by 6 bases, and 11 bases separated the two germline ends. CDR1 SGHAT and CDR2 FQNNGV come from the germline V gene. The CDR3 consists of 14 residues. The CDR3 DNA is TGTGCCAGCAGCTTCGGGGTCGGGGATGAAAAACTGTTTTTT. Translating it yields CASSFGVGDEKLFF.

This rearrangement joins TRBV5-1 to TRBJ1-4; 9 bases are shared with TRBD1. CDR3 length: 15 amino acids. Losses at the gene ends were 0 bases for V and 7 bases for J; bases not matched to a gene: 4. The germline gives CDR1 SGHRS, CDR2 YFSETQ. The CDR3: CASSLGDREGEKLFF. DNA for the CDR3: TGCGCCAGCAGCTTGGGGGACAGGGAAGGTGAAAAACTGTTTTTT.

V and J are TRBV6-5 and TRBJ2-3, with a weak D call TRBD1 (8 bases). Trimming took off 6 bases at V and 0 bases at J, with 13 bases between the two ends. Germline V CDR1 and CDR2: MNHEY, SVGAGI. The CDR3 has 15 amino acids. CDR3 sequence reads: CASRGQGLSTDTQYF. The CDR3 DNA sequence: TGTGCCAGCAGAGGACAGGGACTAAGCACAGATACGCAGTATTTT.

This clone was counted once. The rearrangement uses TRBV9 and TRBJ1-1, with 12 bases fitting TRBD1. This CDR3 region has 17 residues. Per germline, CDR1 SGDLS and CDR2 YYNGEE. After removal of 3 bases from V and 10 bases from J, the junction contained 16 bases not matched to a gene. In DNA form, the CDR3 reads TGTGCCAGCAGCGGCGCCGGGACAGGGGGCGGGTATCTCGCAGCTTTCTTT. Protein: CASSGAGTGGGYLAAFF.

This chain links TRBV28 with TRBJ2-3; D ambiguous. The CDR3 has 12 residues. Germline assignment: CDR1 MDHEN and CDR2 SYDVKM. V was shortened by 2 bases and J by 5 bases, with 5 bases between the two germline ends. CDR3 in amino acids: CASSLGLDTQYF. The CDR3 bases are TGTGCCAGCAGTTTAGGATTAGATACGCAGTATTTT.

The V call is TRBV5-8, the J call TRBJ2-1; D call uncertain. Between the trimmed V and J ends, which lost 4 bases and 0 bases, there was a span of 11 bases. The CDR3 runs to 15 residues. Germline V gene data show CDR1 as SGHTS and CDR2 as YDEGEE. The CDR3 is CASSPSSSSYNEQFF. Here the CDR3 DNA reads TGTGCCAGCAGCCCCTCCAGTAGCTCCTACAATGAGCAGTTCTTC.

The CDR3 region is CASSEIGAVNSPLHF. The CDR3 DNA is TGCGCCAGCAGTGAGATCGGGGCTGTTAATTCACCCCTCCACTTT. The chain joins TRBV10-2 to TRBJ1-6, with D possibly TRBD1 on 5 matching bases. V was cut by 2 bases and J by 6 bases, with 11 bases left in between. Germline V CDR1 and CDR2: WSHSY, SAAADI. The CDR3 extends over 15 amino acids.

The count of this clone is one. The gene calls are TRBV11-3 and TRBJ2-1, with TRBD2 identical over 9 bases. The ends lost 6 bases at V and 0 bases at J; junction bases unmatched: 6. The CDR3 has 16 amino acids. Germline loops: CDR1 SGHNT, CDR2 YENEEA. The CDR3 region has the DNA TGTGCCAGCAGTTCCCGTAGCGGGGGCTCCTACAATGAGCAGTTCTTC. Its protein is CASSSRSGGSYNEQFF.

V is TRBV11-2 and J is TRBJ1-2; possibly TRBD1 for D (6 bases). Germline CDR1 reads SGHAT; CDR2 reads FQNNGV. V was trimmed by 3 bases and J by 5 bases, leaving 13 bases between them. The CDR3 covers 14 residues. CDR3: CASSLGRGTYGYTF. CDR3 bases: TGTGCCAGCAGCTTGGGGAGGGGGACATATGGCTACACCTTC.

This chain uses TRBV14 with TRBJ2-3, with no clear D. From germline, CDR1 is SGHDN and CDR2 FVKESK. The CDR3 runs to 14 residues. V shed 1 base and J shed 2 bases, with 7 bases lying between them. Here the CDR3 reads CASSQGVYTDTQYF. CDR3 DNA: TGTGCCAGCAGCCAAGGGGTGTACACAGATACGCAGTATTTT.

The CDR3 sequence is CASSLILPGQGAEAFF. For the CDR3, the DNA is TGTGCCAGCAGCTTAATCCTACCCGGGCAGGGGGCTGAAGCTTTCTTT. This chain uses TRBV7-2 with TRBJ1-1, with 7 positions matching TRBD1. Germline CDR1 and CDR2: SGHTA and FQGNSA. The J segment lost 6 bases and the V segment lost 2 bases, leaving 12 bases of the junction unmatched. The CDR3 runs to 16 residues.

This sequence joins TRBV30 and TRBJ2-1; TRBD2 agrees at 8 bases. The ends lost 2 bases at V and 7 bases at J; junction bases unmatched: 1. The length of the CDR3 is 12 residues. In germline, CDR1 is GTSNPN, CDR2 SVGIG (reference sequence). This CDR3 reads CAWSREGNEQFF. Written as DNA, the CDR3 is TGTGCCTGGAGTCGGGAGGGAAATGAGCAGTTCTTC.

The chain joins TRBV15 to TRBJ2-7; either TRBD1 or TRBD2 may fit D (5 bases each). Germline CDR1 and CDR2: LNHNV and YYDKDF (reference sequence). The CDR3 is 15 residues long. The V end lost 3 bases, the J end lost 5 bases, and 17 bases lay between the germline ends. The CDR3 bases are TGTGCCACCAGCAGCGCCGGGACGGTAATAAACGAGCAGTACTTC. It encodes CATSSAGTVINEQYF. The entire variable domain, with the rest obtained from reference TRBV15 and TRBJ2-7, is as follows: DAMVIQNPRYQVTQFGKPVTLSCSQTLNHNVMYWYQQKSSQAPKLLFHYYDKDFNNEADTPDNFQSRRPNTSFCFLDIRSPGLGDTAMYLCATSSAGTVINEQYFGPGTRLTVT.